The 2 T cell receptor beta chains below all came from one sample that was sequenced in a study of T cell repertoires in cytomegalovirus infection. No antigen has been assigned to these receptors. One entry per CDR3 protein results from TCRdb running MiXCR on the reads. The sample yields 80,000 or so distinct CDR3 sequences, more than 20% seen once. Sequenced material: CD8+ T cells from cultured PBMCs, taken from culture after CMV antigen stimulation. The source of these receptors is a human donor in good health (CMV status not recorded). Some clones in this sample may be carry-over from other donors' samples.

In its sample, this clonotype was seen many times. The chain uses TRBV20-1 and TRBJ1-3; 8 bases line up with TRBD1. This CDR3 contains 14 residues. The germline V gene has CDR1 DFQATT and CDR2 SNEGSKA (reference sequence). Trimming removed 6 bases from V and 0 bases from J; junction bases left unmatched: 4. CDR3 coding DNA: TGCAGTGCCGAGACAGGGGTCTCTGGAAACACCATATATTTT. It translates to CSAETGVSGNTIYF.

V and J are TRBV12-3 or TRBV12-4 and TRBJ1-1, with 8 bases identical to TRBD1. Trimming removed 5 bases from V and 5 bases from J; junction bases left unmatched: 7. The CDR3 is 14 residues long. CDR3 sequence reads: CASSQGQGRTEAFF. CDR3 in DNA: TGTGCCAGCAGTCAAGGACAGGGTAGAACTGAAGCTTTCTTT.